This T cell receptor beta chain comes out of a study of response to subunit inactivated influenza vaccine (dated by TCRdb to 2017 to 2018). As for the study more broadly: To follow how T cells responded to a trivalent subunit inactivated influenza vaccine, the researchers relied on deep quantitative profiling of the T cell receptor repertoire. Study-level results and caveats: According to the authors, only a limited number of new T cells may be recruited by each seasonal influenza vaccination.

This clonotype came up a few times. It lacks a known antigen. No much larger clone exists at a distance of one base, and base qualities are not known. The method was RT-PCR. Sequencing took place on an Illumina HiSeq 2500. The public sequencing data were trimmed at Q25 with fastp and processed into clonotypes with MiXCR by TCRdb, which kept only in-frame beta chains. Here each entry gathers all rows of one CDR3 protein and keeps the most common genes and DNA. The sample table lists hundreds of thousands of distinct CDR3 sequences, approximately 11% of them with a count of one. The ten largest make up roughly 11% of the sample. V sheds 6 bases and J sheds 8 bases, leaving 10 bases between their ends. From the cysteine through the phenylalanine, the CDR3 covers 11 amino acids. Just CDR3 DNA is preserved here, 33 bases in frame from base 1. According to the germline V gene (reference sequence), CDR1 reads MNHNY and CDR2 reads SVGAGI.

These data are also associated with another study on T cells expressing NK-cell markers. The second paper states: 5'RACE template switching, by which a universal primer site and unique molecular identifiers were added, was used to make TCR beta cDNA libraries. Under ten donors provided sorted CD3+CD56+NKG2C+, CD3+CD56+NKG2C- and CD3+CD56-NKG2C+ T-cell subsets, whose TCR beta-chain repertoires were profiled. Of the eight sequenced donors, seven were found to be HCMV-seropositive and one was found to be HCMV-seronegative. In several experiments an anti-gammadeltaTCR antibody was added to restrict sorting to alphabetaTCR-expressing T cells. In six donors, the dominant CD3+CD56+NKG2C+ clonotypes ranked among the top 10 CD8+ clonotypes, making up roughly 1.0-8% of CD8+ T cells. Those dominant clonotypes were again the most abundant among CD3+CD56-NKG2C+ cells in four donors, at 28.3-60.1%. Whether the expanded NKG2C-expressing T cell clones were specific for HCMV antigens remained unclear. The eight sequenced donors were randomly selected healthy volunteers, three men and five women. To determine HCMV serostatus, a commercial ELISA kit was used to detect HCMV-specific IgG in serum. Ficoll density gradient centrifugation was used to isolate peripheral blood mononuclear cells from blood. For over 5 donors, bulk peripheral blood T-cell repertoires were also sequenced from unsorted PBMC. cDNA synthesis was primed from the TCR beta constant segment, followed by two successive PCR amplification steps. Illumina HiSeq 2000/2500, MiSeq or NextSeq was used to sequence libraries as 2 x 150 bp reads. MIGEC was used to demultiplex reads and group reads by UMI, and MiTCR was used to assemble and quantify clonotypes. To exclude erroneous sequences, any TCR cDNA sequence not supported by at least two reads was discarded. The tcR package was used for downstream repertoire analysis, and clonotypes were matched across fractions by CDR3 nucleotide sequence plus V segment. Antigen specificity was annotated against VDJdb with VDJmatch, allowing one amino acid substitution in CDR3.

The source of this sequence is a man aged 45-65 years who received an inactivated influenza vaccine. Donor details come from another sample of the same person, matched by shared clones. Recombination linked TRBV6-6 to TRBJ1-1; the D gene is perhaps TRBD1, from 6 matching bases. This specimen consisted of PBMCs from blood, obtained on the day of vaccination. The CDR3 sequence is CASRSGQEAFF. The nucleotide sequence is TGTGCCAGCAGAAGCGGACAGGAAGCTTTCTTT.